The T cell receptor (beta chain) under discussion was sequenced for a study of PD-L1 blockade in urothelial cancer. Whole-study results and caveats: Durable-benefit patients showed greater tumor-associated blood clone expansion at 3 weeks.

V was clipped by 1 base and J by 2 bases, with 4 bases between them. Germline V gene lookup returns CDR1 MGHRA and CDR2 YSYEKL. The CDR3 is 13 amino acids. This clone was counted once. The antigen is not known. Produced via immunoSEQ multiplex PCR; TCRdb's table is partial and in-frame only. Of roughly 63,000 clones listed, 75% to 85% were seen once; the top ten hold 4.5% to 6%. As for time point: pretreatment peripheral blood. The chain recombines TRBV4-1 with TRBJ2-3; D not certain. The starting material was PBMCs, obtained around atezolizumab (anti-PD-L1) treatment. The source of this sequence is a man aged 65-85 years with urothelial cancer. CDR3 DNA sequence: TGCGCCAGCAGCCAAGTCCTCACAGATACGCAGTATTTT. Residues: CASSQVLTDTQYF.